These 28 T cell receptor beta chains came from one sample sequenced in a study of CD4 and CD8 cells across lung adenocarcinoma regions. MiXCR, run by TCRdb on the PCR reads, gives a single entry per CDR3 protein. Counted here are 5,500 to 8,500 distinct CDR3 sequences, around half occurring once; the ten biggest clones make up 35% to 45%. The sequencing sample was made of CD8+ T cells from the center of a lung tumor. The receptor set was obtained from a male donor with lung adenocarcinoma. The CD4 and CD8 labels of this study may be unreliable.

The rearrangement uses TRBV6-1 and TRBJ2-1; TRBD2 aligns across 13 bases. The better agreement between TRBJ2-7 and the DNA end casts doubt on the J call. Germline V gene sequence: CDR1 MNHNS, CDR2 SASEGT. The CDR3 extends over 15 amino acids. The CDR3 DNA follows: TGTGCCAGCAGTAATTCCCGGACTAGCGGGAGCGAGCAGTACTTC. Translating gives CASSNSRTSGSEQYF.

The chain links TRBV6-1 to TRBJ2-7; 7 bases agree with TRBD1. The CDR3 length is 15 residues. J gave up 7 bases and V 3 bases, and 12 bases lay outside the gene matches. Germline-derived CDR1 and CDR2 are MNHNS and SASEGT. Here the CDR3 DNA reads TGTGCCAGCAGTGACACCGACAGGGCGATGGGAGAGCAGTACTTC. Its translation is CASSDTDRAMGEQYF.

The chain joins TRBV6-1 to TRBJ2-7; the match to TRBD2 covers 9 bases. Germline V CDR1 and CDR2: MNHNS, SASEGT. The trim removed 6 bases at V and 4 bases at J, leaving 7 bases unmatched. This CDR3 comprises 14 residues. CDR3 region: CASSTGTSLYEQYF. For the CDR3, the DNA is TGTGCCAGCAGCACCGGGACTAGCTTGTACGAGCAGTACTTC.

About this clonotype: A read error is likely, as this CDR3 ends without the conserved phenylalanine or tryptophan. CDR3 residues: CASSEYNWGQGSYEQYC. The CDR3 DNA is TGTGCCAGCAGTGAATATAACTGGGGACAGGGCTCCTACGAGCAGTACTGC. This sequence joins TRBV6-1 and TRBJ2-7; 9 bases agree with TRBD1. CDR1 is MNHNS, CDR2 SASEGT, per germline. J lost 0 bases, V lost 2 bases, and 8 bases had no gene match. The CDR3 runs 17 residues.

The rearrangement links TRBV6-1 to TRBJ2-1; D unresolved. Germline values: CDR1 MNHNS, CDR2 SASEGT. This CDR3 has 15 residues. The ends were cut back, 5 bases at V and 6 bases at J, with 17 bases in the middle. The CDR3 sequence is CASSHSPSTSNEQFF. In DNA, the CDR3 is TGTGCCAGCAGTCACAGCCCTTCAACCTCCAATGAGCAGTTCTTC.

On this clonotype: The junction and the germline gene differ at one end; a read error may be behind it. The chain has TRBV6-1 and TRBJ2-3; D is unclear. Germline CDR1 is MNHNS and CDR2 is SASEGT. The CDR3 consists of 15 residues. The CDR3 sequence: CASSEWALDQDTQYF. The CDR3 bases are TGTGCCAGCAGTGAATGGGCCCTCGACCAAGATACGCAGTATTTC.

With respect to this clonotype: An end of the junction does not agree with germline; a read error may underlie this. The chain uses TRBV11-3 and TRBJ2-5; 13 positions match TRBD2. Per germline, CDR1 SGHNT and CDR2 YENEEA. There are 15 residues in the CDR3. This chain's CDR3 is CASSPGLAGPNEQLF. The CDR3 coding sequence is TGTGCCAGCAGCCCGGGACTAGCGGGACCCAATGAGCAGCTCTTC.

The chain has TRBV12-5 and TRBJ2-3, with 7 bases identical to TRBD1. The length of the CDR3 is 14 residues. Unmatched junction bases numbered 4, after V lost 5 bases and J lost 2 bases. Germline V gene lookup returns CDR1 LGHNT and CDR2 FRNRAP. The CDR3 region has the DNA TGTGCTAGTGGTATCACAGGGGACACAGATACGCAGTATTTT. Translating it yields CASGITGDTDTQYF.

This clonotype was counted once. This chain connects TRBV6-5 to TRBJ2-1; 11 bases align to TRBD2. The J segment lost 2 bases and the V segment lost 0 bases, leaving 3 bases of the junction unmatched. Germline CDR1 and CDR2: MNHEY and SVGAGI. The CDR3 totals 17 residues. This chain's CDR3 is CASSYSGTSGTYNEQFF. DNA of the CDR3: TGTGCCAGCAGTTACTCGGGGACTAGCGGAACCTACAATGAGCAGTTCTTC.

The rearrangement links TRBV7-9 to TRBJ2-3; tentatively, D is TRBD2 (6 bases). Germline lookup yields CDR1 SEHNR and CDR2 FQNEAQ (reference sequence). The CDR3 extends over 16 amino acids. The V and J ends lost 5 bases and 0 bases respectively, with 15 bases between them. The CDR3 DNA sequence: TGTGCCAGCAGCCCTCGGGACTCGCCCAGCACAGATACGCAGTATTTT. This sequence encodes CASSPRDSPSTDTQYF.

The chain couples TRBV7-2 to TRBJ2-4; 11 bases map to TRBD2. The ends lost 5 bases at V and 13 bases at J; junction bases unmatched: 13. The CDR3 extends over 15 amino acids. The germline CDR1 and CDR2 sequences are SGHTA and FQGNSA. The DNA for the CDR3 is TGTGCCAGCAGCCCACCGGGACTAGCGGTGAATGAGCAGTACTTC. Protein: CASSPPGLAVNEQYF.

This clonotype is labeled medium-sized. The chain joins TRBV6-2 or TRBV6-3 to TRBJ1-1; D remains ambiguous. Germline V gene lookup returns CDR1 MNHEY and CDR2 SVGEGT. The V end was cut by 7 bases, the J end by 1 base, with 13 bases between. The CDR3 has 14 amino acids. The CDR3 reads CASTKDMPNTEAFF. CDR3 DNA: TGTGCCAGCACAAAAGACATGCCGAACACTGAAGCTTTCTTT.

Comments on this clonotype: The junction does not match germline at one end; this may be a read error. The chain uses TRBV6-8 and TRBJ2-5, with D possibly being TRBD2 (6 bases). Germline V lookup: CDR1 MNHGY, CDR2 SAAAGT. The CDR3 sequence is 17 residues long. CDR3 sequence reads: CASRWPLGGRGEETQYF. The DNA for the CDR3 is TGTGCCAGCAGGTGGCCACTGGGGGGACGGGGCGAAGAGACCCAGTACTTT.

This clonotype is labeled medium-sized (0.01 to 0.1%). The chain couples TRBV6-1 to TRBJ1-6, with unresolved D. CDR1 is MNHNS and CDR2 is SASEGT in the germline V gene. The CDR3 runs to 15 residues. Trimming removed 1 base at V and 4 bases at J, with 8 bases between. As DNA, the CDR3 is TGTGCCAGCAGTGAAGGTGTTAAATATAATTCACCCCTCCACTTT. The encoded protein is CASSEGVKYNSPLHF.

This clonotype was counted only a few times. The CDR3 DNA is TGTGCCAGCTCAGTCGGGAGGACAGGGGAAAATCAGCCCCAGCATTTT. Protein: CASSVGRTGENQPQHF. V gene TRBV6-1 combines with J gene TRBJ1-5, with 9 bases lining up with TRBD1. The CDR3 has 16 residues. Germline-derived CDR1 and CDR2 are MNHNS and SASEGT. V trimming: 8 bases; J trimming: 4 bases; junction bases outside the gene matches: 12.

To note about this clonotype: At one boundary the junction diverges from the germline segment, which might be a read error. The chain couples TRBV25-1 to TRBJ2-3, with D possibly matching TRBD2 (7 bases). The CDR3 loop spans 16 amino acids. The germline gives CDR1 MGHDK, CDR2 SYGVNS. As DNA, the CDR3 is TGTGCCAGCGGGGAATACGGGGGGCGAGGCTCAGATACCCAGTATTTT. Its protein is CASGEYGGRGSDTQYF.

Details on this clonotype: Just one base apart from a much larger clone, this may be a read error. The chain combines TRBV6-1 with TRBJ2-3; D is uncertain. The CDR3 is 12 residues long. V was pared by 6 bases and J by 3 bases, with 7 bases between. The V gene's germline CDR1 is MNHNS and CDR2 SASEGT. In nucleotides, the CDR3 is TGTGCCAGCAGAACCTCTACAGATACGCAGTATTTT. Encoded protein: CASRTSTDTQYF.

CDR3 sequence reads: CASRGAGDLETQYF. The CDR3 bases are TGTGCCAGCAGGGGGGCGGGAGACCTAGAGACCCAGTATTTT. The chain links TRBV27 to TRBJ2-3; tentative D call: TRBD2 (7 bases). CDR3 size: 14 residues. CDR1 MNHEY and CDR2 SMNVEV come from the germline V gene (reference sequence). V lost 6 bases, J lost 12 bases, and 22 bases lay in between.

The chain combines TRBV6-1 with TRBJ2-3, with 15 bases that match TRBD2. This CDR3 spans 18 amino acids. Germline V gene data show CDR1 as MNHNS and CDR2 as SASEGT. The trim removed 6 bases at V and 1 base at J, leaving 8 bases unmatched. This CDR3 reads CASRPGLAGGGRTDTQYF. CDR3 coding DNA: TGTGCCAGCAGACCCGGACTAGCGGGAGGGGGTCGCACAGATACGCAGTATTTT.

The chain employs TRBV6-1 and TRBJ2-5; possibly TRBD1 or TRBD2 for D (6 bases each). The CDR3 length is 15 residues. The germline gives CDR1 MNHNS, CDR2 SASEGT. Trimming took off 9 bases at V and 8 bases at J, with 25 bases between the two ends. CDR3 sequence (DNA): TGTGCCAGGAGGGACGGGGGCCTCGTCACAGATACCCAGTACTTC. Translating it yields CARRDGGLVTDTQYF.

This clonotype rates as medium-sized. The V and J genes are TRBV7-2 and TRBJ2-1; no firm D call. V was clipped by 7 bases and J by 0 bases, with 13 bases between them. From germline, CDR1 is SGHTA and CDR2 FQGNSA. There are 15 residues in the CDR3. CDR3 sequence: CASTLTESSYNEQFF. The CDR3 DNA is TGTGCCAGCACCCTCACCGAGAGCTCCTACAATGAGCAGTTCTTC. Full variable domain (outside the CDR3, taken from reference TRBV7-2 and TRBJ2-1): GAGVSQSPSNKVTEKGKDVELRCDPISGHTALYWYRQSLGQGLEFLIYFQGNSAPDKSGLPSDRFSAERTGGSVSTLTIQRTQQEDSAVYLCASTLTESSYNEQFFGPGTRLTVL.

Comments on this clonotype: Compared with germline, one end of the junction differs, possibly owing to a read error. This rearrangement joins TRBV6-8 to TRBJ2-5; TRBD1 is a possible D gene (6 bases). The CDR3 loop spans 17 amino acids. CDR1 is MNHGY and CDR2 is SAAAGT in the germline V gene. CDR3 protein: CASSEGLGGRDPETQYF. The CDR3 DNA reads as TGTGCCAGCAGTGAGGGGCTAGGGGGACGGGACCCAGAGACGCAGTACTTC.

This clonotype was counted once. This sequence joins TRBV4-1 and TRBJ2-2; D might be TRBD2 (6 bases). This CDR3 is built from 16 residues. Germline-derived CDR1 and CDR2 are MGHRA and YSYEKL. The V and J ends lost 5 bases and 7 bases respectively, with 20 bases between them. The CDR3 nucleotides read TGCGCCAGCAGCGCCCACCTACCGGGAGTGAGCGGGGAGCTGTTTTTT. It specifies CASSAHLPGVSGELFF.

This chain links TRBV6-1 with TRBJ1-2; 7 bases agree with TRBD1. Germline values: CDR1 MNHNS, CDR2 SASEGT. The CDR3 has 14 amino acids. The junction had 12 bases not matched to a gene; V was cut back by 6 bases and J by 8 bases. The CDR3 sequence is CASRTDRAGVGYTF. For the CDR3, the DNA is TGTGCCAGCAGGACAGACAGGGCCGGCGTGGGCTACACCTTC.

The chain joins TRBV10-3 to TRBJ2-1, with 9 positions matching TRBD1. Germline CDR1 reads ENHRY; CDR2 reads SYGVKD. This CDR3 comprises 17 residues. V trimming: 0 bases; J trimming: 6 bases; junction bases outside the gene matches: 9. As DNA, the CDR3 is TGTGCCATCAGTGAGTCGTTGGAGGGACAGGGCAGCAATGAGCAGTTCTTC. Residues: CAISESLEGQGSNEQFF.

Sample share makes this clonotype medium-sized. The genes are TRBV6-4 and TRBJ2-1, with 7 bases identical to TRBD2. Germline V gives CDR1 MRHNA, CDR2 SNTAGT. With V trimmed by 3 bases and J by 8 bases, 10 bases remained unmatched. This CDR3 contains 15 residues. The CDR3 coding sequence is TGTGCCAGCAGTGAGACAGAAGCGGGGTTCGATGAGCAGTTCTTC. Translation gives CASSETEAGFDEQFF.

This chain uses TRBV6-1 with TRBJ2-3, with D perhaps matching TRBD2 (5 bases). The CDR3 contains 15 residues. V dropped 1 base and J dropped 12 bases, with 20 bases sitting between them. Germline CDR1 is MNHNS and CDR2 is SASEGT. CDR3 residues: CASSEGWGVKNTQYF. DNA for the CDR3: TGTGCCAGCAGTGAAGGTTGGGGAGTCAAAAACACTCAGTATTTT.

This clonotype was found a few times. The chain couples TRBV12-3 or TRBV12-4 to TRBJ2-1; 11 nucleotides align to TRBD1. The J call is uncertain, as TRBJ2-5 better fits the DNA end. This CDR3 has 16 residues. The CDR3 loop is CASSPRTGGFGETQYF. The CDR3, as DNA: TGTGCCAGCAGTCCCCGGACAGGGGGCTTTGGAGAGACCCAGTACTTC.